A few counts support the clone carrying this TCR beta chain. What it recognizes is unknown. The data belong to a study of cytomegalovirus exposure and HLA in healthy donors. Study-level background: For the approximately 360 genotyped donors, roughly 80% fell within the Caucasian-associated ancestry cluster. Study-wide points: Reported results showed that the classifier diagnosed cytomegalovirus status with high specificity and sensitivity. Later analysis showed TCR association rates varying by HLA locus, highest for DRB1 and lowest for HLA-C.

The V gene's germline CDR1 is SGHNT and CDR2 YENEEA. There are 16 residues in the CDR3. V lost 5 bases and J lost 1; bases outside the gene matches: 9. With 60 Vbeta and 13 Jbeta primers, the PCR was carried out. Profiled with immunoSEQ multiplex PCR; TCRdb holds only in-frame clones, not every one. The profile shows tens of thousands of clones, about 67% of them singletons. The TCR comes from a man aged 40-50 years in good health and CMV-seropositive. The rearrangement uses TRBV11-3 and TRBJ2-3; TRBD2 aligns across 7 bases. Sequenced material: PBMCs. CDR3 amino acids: CASSRGGESRTDTQYF. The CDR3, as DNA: TGTGCCAGCAGCCGGGGAGGGGAATCTCGCACAGATACGCAGTATTTT.